This T cell receptor (beta chain) was recovered during a study of Tregs in tolerant kidney transplant recipients (dated by TCRdb to between 2018 and 2021). With respect to the entire study: Transplants used related donors with nonmyeloablative bone marrow transplantation; mixed chimerism was transient in the human trials. Before combined kidney and bone marrow transplantation, this study identified donor-specific regulatory T cells using TCRbeta sequencing and then followed those same cells after transplant. The study at large found these results: Expanding Tregs with activated donor B cells appeared to identify the most biologically relevant and donor-specific TCRbeta repertoire. Donor-specific Treg expansion exceeded global Treg expansion in tolerant patients, suggesting antigen-driven rather than nonspecific expansion. PCR primers changed over time for some patients, so nucleotide-level comparison across those patients' samples was not possible. Biological reproducibility was not examined directly, but technical replication error appeared to be minimal. The study was limited by small patient numbers, and the findings need validation in larger populations and under other immunosuppression protocols.

The sample's time point label, decoded: blood sample drawn before combined kidney and bone marrow transplant. Unstimulated Tregs (CD4+CD25+CD127-), CD4+ non-Tregs (CD4+CD25-), CD4 and CD8 cells were FACS-sorted from thawed PBMCs. The patients were a few recipients of combined kidney and bone marrow transplants from the ITN036ST trial, and samples were available only from these trial subjects. Healthy control blood was processed to PBMCs by Ficoll density gradient and cryopreserved, and patient PBMCs were collected before and after transplant. A few counts support this clone. It lacks a known antigen. Per-base qualities were not stored, and no clone one base away is much larger. Genomic DNA was extracted from sorted cells with the QIAGEN DNeasy Blood and Tissue Kit for TCRbeta CDR3 sequencing. High-throughput TCRbeta CDR3 sequencing, which included PCR amplification with bias correction and internal controls, was done commercially through immunoSEQ. The paper's data handling went like this. Unique productive TCRbeta sequences were defined by CDR3 nucleotide sequence where primers matched, and otherwise by CDR3 amino acid sequence together with Vbeta and Jbeta genes. To correct for sorting error, sequences found in more than one sorted population at a frequency ratio of 2:1 or less were discarded, and the remaining shared sequences were assigned to the population with the higher frequency. Sequences were defined as donor-reactive when expanded at least 5-fold in CFSE-low cells versus unstimulated cells and present at a frequency of at least 0.01% in CFSE-low cells. Repertoire divergence was quantified by Jensen-Shannon divergence using the top 100 TCRbeta sequences ranked by frequency. For samples with multiple sequencing runs, sorting error was corrected separately for each run before the runs were pooled. TCRdb took over this immuneACCESS table, retaining in-frame rearrangements with V and J assigned. Such tables are incomplete; in checked studies, under half of the missing clones stem from an unresolved V gene, and the remainder is unexplained. V and J calls and clone size are those listed in that table; D and trimming were worked out from the DNA. The sample table shows about 87,000 clones, and 80% to 95% are seen once. The ten largest clones add up to 0.46% of the sample.

Taken from the germline V gene (reference sequence), the CDR1 and CDR2 loops are MNHEY and SMNVEV. After removal of 5 bases from V and 5 bases from J, the junction retains 6 bases not matched to a gene. Including the terminal cysteine and phenylalanine, the CDR3 comprises 15 residues. CDR3 DNA only is kept here, 45 bases in frame from base 1. The receptor's source is a human donor who received a combined kidney and bone marrow transplant. The material was CD4+ T cells from blood, obtained before the transplant. The chain was built from TRBV27 and TRBJ1-4, with 9 central nucleotides matching TRBD1. The nucleotide sequence reads as follows: TGTGCCAGCAGTGGCCGGGACAGGGAAAATGAAAAACTGTTTTTT. Its protein product is CASSGRDRENEKLFF.